Listed below are T cell receptor beta chains from one sample, sequenced in a study of shared clonotypes between healthy human individuals. Repertoires were generated with immunoSEQ multiplex PCR, while TCRdb's copy carries only in-frame clones and drops some. The data show hundreds of thousands of clones, about 92% seen once. The sample comprised naive CD8+ T cells sorted from blood. The source of these receptors is a man aged 30 to 45 in good health. The CDR3 runs from the conserved cysteine through the conserved F or W. D genes are given only for firm matches. Some rows have no size entry. The others give once, few or many, or a class for an expanded clone.

>NA|once|TRBV28|TRBJ2-3
CASSPLNSAYTQYF
TGTGCCAGCAGCCCACTTAATAGTGCCTATACGCAGTATTTT
>TRBD2|NA|TRBV6-6|TRBJ2-7
CASSPRLAGGPEYF
TGTGCCAGCAGTCCTCGACTAGCGGGAGGGCCCGAGTACTTC
>NA|few|TRBV5-1|TRBJ2-5
CASSLAGYQETQYF
TGCGCCAGCAGCTTGGCGGGGTACCAAGAGACCCAGTACTTC
>TRBD2|NA|TRBV23-1|TRBJ2-7
CASSQPSGTYSYEQYF
TGCGCCAGCAGTCAGCCCAGCGGGACGTACTCCTACGAGCAGTACTTC
>TRBD1|NA|TRBV5-4|TRBJ2-7
CASSLRGRGEQYF
TGTGCCAGCAGCTTGAGGGGGCGCGGTGAGCAGTACTTC
>TRBD1|NA|TRBV27|TRBJ2-1
CASSLTGGLYNEQFF
TGTGCCAGCAGTTTGACAGGGGGCCTATACAATGAGCAGTTCTTC
>TRBD1|NA|TRBV10-3|TRBJ2-7
CAISEEGQGGYEQYF
TGTGCCATCAGTGAGGAGGGACAGGGAGGTTACGAGCAGTACTTC
>NA|once|TRBV5-5|TRBJ2-7
CASSLEVNSAYEQYF
TGTGCCAGCAGCTTGGAGGTTAATTCGGCCTACGAGCAGTACTTC
>NA|NA|TRBV10-1|TRBJ2-1
CASSSSSSYNEQFF
TGCGCCAGCAGTTCTTCTTCCTCCTACAATGAGCAGTTCTTC
>NA|NA|TRBV7-8|TRBJ1-3
CASSLWGLSSGNTIYF
TGTGCCAGCAGCCTCTGGGGGCTTAGCTCTGGAAACACCATATATTTT
>TRBD1|NA|TRBV7-3|TRBJ2-1
CASSLGQGVNNEQFF
TGTGCCAGCAGCTTAGGACAGGGGGTTAACAATGAGCAGTTCTTC
>NA|once|TRBV5-1|TRBJ2-3
CASSFREPDTQYF
TGCGCCAGCAGCTTCAGGGAGCCAGATACGCAGTATTTT
>TRBD1|NA|TRBV29-1|TRBJ2-7
CSAATGSYEQYF
TGCAGCGCTGCGACAGGGTCCTACGAGCAGTACTTC
>TRBD2|NA|TRBV7-2|TRBJ2-1
CASISASGSLNEQFF
TGTGCCAGCATCTCCGCTAGCGGGAGTCTCAATGAGCAGTTCTTC
>NA|few|TRBV11-2|TRBJ2-7
CASSLVGTEKYEQYF
TGTGCCAGCAGCTTAGTCGGGACTGAGAAGTACGAGCAGTACTTC
>TRBD2|NA|TRBV30|TRBJ2-5
CAWSVAGDSETQYF
TGTGCCTGGAGTGTAGCGGGGGACTCAGAGACCCAGTACTTC
>NA|NA|TRBV28|TRBJ1-4
CASSLVRRDEKLFF
TGTGCCAGCAGTTTAGTGAGGAGGGATGAAAAACTGTTTTTT
>NA|NA|TRBV5-6|TRBJ2-5
CASSQKVGINSETQYF
TGTGCCAGCAGCCAGAAAGTGGGGATTAATTCGGAGACCCAGTACTTC
>NA|NA|TRBV28|TRBJ1-4
CASSLSIGGTNEKLFF
TGTGCCAGCAGTTTAAGTATTGGAGGGACTAATGAAAAACTGTTTTTT
>NA|NA|TRBV13|TRBJ2-2
CASSLYPNTGELFF
TGTGCCAGCAGCTTGTATCCGAACACCGGGGAGCTGTTTTTT
>TRBD1|NA|TRBV5-4|TRBJ1-4
CASSDIGDREDKLFF
TGTGCCAGCAGCGATATTGGGGACAGGGAAGATAAACTGTTTTTT
>NA|NA|TRBV7-8|TRBJ2-1
CASSRKSEQFF
TGTGCCAGCAGTCGGAAGAGTGAGCAGTTCTTC
>TRBD1|NA|TRBV13|TRBJ2-2
CASSPTGDYTGELFF
TGTGCCAGCAGCCCGACAGGGGATTACACCGGGGAGCTGTTTTTT
>TRBD2|once|TRBV29-1|TRBJ2-1
CSVVTPASGYEQFF
TGCAGCGTTGTGACGCCGGCTAGCGGGTATGAGCAGTTCTTC
>NA|NA|TRBV14|TRBJ2-7
CASSQAIETVSYEQYF
TGTGCCAGCAGCCAAGCTATCGAAACGGTCTCCTACGAGCAGTACTTC
>NA|few|TRBV4-1|TRBJ2-7
CASSQVGSSGEQYF
TGCGCCAGCAGCCAAGTGGGATCTTCTGGCGAGCAGTACTTC
>NA|NA|TRBV7-9|TRBJ2-3
CASSFEGSTDTQYF
TGTGCCAGCAGCTTTGAGGGGAGCACAGATACGCAGTATTTT
>TRBD2|NA|TRBV28|TRBJ2-1
CASSLGGTSGRASYNEQFF
TGTGCCAGCAGTTTAGGTGGGACTAGCGGGAGGGCGTCCTACAATGAGCAGTTCTTC
>TRBD2|NA|TRBV27|TRBJ2-3
CASSLLGTSGTDTQYF
TGTGCCAGCAGTTTACTCGGGACTAGCGGCACAGATACGCAGTATTTT
>NA|NA|TRBV27|TRBJ2-3
CATREFNTDTQYF
TGTGCCACCCGGGAGTTCAACACAGATACGCAGTATTTT
>TRBD1|NA|TRBV4-1|TRBJ1-5
CASSPDRARQPQHF
TGCGCCAGCAGCCCCGACAGGGCCCGTCAGCCCCAGCATTTT
>TRBD2|NA|TRBV7-9|TRBJ2-7
CASSSITSGNYEQYF
TGTGCCAGCAGCTCGATTACTAGCGGGAACTACGAGCAGTACTTC
>TRBD2|NA|TRBV13|TRBJ2-7
CASSTYTSDEAGEQYF
TGTGCCAGCAGCACCTACACTAGCGACGAGGCCGGCGAGCAGTACTTC
>TRBD2|NA|TRBV9|TRBJ2-1
CASSGGRLAAYNEQFF
TGTGCCAGCAGCGGGGGGAGACTAGCGGCTTACAATGAGCAGTTCTTC
>TRBD2|NA|TRBV9|TRBJ2-3
CASSSSGRVTDTQYF
TGTGCCAGCAGTAGCAGCGGGAGGGTAACAGATACGCAGTATTTT
>NA|NA|TRBV27|TRBJ2-7
CASSLGSGYEQYF
TGTGCCAGCAGTTTAGGTAGCGGCTACGAGCAGTACTTC
>TRBD1|NA|TRBV7-6|TRBJ2-5
CASSPRQGMETQYF
TGTGCCAGCAGCCCGAGACAGGGGATGGAGACCCAGTACTTC
>TRBD1|NA|TRBV6-5|TRBJ2-5
CASTFPGTEETQYF
TGTGCCAGCACCTTTCCTGGGACAGAAGAGACCCAGTACTTC
>NA|once|TRBV19|TRBJ1-1
CASSIWRLGNTEAFF
TGTGCCAGTAGTATTTGGAGGCTGGGGAACACTGAAGCTTTCTTT
>NA|NA|TRBV27|TRBJ2-1
CASSFAGNEQFF
TGTGCCAGCAGTTTTGCGGGCAATGAGCAGTTCTTC
>NA|few|TRBV2|TRBJ2-7
CASSAGSGYEQYF
TGTGCCAGCAGTGCCGGTAGTGGTTACGAGCAGTACTTC
>NA|NA|TRBV19|TRBJ2-2
CASSLTSPELFF
TGTGCCAGTAGTCTCACTTCTCCGGAGCTGTTTTTT
>TRBD2|NA|TRBV7-2|TRBJ2-3
CASSLGLSGITDTQYF
TGTGCCAGCAGCTTAGGTCTTAGCGGGATCACAGATACGCAGTATTTT
>NA|once|TRBV11-2|TRBJ1-2
CASSLLGARGYTF
TGTGCCAGCAGCTTATTAGGGGCGCGAGGCTACACCTTC
>NA|NA|TRBV11-2|TRBJ1-4
CASSLLTLATNEKLFF
TGTGCCAGCAGCCTGCTTACACTTGCAACTAATGAAAAACTGTTTTTT
>TRBD2|NA|TRBV7-8|TRBJ2-2
CASSQTGGSTGELFF
TGTGCCAGCAGCCAAACGGGGGGGAGCACCGGGGAGCTGTTTTTT
>NA|NA|TRBV5-5|TRBJ2-7
CASRTSTGGRYEQYF
TGTGCCAGCAGAACATCTACCGGCGGTCGCTACGAGCAGTACTTC
>NA|once|TRBV7-9|TRBJ2-4
CASSIDRWPDIQYF
TGTGCCAGCAGCATAGACAGGTGGCCGGACATTCAGTACTTC